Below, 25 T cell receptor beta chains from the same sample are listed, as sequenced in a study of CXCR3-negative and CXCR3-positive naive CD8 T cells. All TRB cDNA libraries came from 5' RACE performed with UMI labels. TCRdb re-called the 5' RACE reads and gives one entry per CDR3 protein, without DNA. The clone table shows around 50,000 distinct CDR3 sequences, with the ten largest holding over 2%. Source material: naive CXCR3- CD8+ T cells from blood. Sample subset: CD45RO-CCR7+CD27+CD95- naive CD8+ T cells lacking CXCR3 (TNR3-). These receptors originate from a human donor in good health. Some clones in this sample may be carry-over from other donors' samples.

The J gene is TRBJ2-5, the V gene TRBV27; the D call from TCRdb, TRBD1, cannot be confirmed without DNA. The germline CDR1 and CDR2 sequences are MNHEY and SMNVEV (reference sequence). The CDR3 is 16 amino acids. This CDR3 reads CASSLAVTGGEETQYF.

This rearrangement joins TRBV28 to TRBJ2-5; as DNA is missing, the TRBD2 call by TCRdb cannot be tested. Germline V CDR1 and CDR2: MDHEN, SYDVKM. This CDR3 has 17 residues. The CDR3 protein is CASSFDGSAWGQETQYF.

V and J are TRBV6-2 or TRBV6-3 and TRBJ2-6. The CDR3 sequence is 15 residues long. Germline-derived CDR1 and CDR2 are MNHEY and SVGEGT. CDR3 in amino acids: CASSSGVSGANVLTF.

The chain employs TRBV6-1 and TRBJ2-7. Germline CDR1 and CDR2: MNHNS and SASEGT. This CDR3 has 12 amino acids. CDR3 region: CASSKGSYEQYF.

CDR3 protein: CSARGPTNTGELFF. This chain uses TRBV20-1 with TRBJ2-2. Germline assignment: CDR1 DFQATT and CDR2 SNEGSKA (reference sequence). The CDR3 is made up of 14 amino acids.

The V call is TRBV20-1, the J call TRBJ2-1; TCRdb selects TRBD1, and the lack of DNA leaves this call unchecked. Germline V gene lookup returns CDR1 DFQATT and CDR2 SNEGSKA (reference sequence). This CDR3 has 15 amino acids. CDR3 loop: CSAIRTGGDVNEQFF.

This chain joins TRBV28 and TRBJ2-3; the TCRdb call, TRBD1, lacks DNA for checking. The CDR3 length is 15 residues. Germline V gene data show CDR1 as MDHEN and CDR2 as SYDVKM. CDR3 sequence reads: CASSLSSGSTDTQYF.

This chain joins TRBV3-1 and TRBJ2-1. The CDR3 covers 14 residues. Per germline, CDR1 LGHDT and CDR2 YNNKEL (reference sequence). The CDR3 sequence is CASSQEDENNEQFF.

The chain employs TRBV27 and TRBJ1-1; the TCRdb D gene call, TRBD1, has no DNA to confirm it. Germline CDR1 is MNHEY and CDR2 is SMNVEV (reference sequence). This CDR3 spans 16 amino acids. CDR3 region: CASSPRLQGRWTEAFF.

CDR3 amino acids: CASSSGQGKRNEQFF. The chain has TRBV7-8 and TRBJ2-1; lacking DNA, the TRBD1 call made by TCRdb goes unchecked. The CDR3 has 15 residues. Germline V gene sequence: CDR1 SGHVS, CDR2 FQNEAQ.

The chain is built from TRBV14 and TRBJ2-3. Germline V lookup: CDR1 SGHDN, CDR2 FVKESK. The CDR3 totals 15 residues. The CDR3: CASSFTWASTDTQYF.

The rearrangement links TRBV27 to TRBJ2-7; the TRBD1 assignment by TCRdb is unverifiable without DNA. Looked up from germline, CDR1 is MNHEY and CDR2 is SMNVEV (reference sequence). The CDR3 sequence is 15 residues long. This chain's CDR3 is CASTPSGATFYEQYF.

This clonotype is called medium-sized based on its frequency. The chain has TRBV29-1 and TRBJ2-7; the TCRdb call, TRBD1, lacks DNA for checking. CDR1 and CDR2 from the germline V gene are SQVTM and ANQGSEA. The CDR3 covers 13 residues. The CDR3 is CSVIIRDPYEQYF.

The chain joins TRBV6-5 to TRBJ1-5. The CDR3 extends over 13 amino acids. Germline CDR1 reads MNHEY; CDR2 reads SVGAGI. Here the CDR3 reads CASSPREGQPQHF.

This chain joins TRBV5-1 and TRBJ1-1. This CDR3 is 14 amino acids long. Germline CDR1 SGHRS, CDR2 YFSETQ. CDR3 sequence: CASSLYQPNTEAFF. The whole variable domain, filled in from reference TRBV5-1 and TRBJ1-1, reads KAGVTQTPRYLIKTRGQQVTLSCSPISGHRSVSWYQQTPGQGLQFLFEYFSETQRNKGNFPGRFSGRQFSNSRSEMNVSTLELGDSALYLCASSLYQPNTEAFFGQGTRLTVV.

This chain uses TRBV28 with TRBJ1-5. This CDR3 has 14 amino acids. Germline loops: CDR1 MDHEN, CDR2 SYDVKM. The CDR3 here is CASSLFDSNQPQHF.

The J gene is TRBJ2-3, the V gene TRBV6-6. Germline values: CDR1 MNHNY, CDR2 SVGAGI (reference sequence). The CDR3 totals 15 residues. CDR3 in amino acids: CASSYIATSTDTQYF.

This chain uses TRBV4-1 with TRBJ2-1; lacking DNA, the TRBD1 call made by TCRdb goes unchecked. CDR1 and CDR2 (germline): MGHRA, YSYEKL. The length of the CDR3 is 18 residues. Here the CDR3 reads CASSQDPSTGGFWVEQFF.

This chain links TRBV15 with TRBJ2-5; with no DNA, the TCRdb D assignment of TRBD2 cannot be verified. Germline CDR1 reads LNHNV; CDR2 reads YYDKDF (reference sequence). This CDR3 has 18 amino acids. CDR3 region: CATSTSSGGLAGVGTQYF.

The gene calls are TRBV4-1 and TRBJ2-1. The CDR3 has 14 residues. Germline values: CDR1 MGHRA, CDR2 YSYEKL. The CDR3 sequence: CASSQVHEINEQFF.

The CDR3 region is CASSYGTVETEAFF. The J gene is TRBJ1-1, the V gene TRBV6-5; the D call of TRBD1 rests on TCRdb alone, since no DNA is present to check it. The CDR3 covers 14 residues. Germline CDR1 is MNHEY and CDR2 is SVGAGI.

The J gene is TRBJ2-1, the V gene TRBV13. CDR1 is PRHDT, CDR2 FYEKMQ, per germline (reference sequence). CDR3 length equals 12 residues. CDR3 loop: CASSLRRDEQFF.

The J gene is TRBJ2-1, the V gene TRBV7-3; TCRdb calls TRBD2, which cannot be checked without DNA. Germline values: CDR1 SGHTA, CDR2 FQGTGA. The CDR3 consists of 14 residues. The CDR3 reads CASSLVEGGYEQFF.

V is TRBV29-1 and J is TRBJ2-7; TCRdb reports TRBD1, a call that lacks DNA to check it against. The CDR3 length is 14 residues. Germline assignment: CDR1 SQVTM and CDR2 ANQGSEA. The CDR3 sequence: CRVVRGLGGPEQYF.

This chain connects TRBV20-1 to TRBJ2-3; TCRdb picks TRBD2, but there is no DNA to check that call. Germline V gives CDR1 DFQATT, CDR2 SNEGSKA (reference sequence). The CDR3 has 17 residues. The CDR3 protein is CSASGTSGGWATDTQYF.